Sequencing of this T cell receptor (beta chain) was carried out in a study of T cells after yellow fever vaccination. Background on the study: Researchers used SMART-Seq v4 Ultra Low Input to prepare fractions that had low cell numbers. Whole-study findings and limits: Booster samples showed a return of most primary-vaccination clones (roughly 96% CD4, 88% CD8).

This clonotype showed up just a few times. The target antigen is unknown. TCRdb re-called the 5' RACE reads through MiXCR, storing one row per CDR3 protein. This sample has approximately 300,000 distinct CDR3 sequences, with around a tenth found just once. Germline V CDR1 and CDR2: SEHNR, FQNEAQ (reference sequence). CDR3 size: 14 residues. V lost 3 bases and J 8 bases, leaving 13 bases between the germline ends. This chain joins TRBV7-9 and TRBJ1-4, with a tentative D call TRBD1 (6 bases). The clonotype comes from a man younger than 30 who received the YFV17D yellow fever vaccine. This specimen was CD4+ T cells sorted from PBMCs, taken 45 days after the yellow fever booster vaccination. The CDR3 sequence is CASSFYRADEKLFF. The CDR3 DNA reads as TGTGCCAGCAGCTTCTACAGGGCAGACGAAAAACTGTTTTTT.